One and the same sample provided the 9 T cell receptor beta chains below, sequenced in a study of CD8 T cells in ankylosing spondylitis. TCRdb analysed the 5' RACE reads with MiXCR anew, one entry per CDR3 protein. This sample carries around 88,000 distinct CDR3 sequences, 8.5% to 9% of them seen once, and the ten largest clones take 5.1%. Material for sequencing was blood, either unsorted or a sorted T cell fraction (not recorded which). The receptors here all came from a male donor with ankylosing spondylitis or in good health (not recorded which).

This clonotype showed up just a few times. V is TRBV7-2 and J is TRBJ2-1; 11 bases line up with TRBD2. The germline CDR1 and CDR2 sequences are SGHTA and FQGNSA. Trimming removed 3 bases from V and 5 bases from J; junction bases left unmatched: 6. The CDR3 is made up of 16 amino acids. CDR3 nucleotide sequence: TGTGCCAGCAGCTTGGTAGCGGGGGGGTTCGACAATGAGCAGTTCTTC. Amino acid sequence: CASSLVAGGFDNEQFF.

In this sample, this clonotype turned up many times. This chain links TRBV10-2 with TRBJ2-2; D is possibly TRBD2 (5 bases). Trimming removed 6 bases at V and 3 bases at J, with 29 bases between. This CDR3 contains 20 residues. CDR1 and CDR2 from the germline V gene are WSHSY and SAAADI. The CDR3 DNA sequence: TGCGCCAGCAGGGACCCAGTGGTGCCAGCCCTTACCGGGGACACCGGGGAGCTGTTTTTT. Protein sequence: CASRDPVVPALTGDTGELFF.

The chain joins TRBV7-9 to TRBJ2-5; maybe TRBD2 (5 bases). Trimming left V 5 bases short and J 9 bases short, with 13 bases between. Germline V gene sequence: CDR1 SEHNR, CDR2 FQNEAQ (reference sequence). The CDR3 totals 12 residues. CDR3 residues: CASSAPPGSQYF. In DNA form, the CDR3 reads TGTGCCAGCAGCGCTCCCCCGGGATCCCAGTACTTC.

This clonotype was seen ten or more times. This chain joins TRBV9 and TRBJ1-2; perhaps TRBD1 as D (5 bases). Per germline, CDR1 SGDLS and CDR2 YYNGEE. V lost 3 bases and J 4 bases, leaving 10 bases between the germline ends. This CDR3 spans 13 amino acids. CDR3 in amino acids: CASSAGTVYGYTF. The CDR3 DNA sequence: TGTGCCAGCAGCGCCGGGACGGTCTATGGCTACACCTTC.

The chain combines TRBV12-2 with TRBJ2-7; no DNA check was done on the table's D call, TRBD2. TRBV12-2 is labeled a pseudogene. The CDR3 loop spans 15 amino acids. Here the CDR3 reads CASRLSAEGGLQQYF. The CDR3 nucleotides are TGTGCAAGTCGCTTGTCGGCGGAGGGCGGATTACAACAGTACTTC.

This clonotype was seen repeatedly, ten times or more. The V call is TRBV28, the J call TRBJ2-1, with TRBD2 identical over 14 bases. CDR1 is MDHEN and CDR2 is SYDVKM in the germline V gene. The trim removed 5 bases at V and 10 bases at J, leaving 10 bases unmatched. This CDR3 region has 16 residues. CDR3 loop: CASSTAGLAGVGEQFF. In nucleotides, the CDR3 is TGTGCCAGCAGTACTGCGGGACTAGCGGGGGTGGGGGAGCAGTTCTTC.

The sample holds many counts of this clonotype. In DNA, the CDR3 is TGTGCCAGCAACATCAGACAGGGGGCGCCCAATGAGCAGTTCTTC. This translates into CASNIRQGAPNEQFF. J is TRBJ2-1 and V is TRBV28; the match to TRBD1 covers 10 bases. The ends lost 7 bases at V and 6 bases at J; junction bases unmatched: 9. The CDR3 has 15 residues. Germline CDR1 MDHEN, CDR2 SYDVKM.

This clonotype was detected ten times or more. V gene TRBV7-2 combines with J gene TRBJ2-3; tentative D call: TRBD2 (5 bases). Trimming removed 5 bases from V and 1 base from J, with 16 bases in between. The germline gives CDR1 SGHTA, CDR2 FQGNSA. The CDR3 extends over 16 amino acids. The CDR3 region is CASSTSPRTGTDTQYF. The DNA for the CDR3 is TGTGCCAGCAGCACGAGCCCGAGGACTGGCACAGATACGCAGTATTTT.

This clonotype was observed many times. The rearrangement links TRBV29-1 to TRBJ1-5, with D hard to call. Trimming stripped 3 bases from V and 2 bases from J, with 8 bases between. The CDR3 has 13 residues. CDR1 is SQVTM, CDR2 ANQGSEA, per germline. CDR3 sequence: CSVEIGGNQPQHF. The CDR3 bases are TGCAGCGTTGAGATTGGGGGCAATCAGCCCCAGCATTTT.